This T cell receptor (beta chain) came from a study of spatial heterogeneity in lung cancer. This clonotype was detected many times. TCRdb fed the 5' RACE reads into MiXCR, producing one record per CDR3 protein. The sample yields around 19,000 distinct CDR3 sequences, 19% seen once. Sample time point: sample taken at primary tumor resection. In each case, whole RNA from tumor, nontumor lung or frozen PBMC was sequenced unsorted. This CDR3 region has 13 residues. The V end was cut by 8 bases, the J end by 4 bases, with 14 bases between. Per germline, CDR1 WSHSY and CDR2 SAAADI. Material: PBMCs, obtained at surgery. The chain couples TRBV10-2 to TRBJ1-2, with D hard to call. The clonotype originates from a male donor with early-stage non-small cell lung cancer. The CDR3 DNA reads TGCGCCAGCTCTAGGTCCTTAGGCTATGGCTACACCTTC. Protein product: CASSRSLGYGYTF.